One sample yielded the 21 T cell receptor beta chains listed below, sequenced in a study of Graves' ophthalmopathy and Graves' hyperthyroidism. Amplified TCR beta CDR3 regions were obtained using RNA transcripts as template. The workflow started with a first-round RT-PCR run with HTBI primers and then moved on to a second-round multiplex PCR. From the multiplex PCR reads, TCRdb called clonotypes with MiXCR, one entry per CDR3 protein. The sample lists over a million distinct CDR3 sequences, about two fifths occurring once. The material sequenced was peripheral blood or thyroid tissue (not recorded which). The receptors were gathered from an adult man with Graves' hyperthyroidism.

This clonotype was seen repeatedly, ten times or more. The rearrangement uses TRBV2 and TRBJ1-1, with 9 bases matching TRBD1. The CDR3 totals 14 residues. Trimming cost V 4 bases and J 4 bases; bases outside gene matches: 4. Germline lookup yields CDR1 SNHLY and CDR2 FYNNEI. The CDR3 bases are TGTGCCAGCAGTGGACAGGGGGGCGGCACTGAAGCTTTCTTT. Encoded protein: CASSGQGGGTEAFF. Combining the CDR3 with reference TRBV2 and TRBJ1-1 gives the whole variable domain EPEVTQTPSHQVTQMGQEVILRCVPISNHLYFYWYRQILGQKVEFLVSFYNNEISEKSEIFDDQFSVERPDGSNFTLKIRSTKLEDSAMYFCASSGQGGGTEAFFGQGTRLTVV.

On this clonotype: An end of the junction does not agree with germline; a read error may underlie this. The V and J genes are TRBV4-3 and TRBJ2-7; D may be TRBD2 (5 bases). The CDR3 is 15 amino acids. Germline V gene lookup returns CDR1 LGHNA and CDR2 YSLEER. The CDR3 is CASSQEEGEAGELYF. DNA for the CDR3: TGCGCCAGCAGCCAAGAAGAGGGCGAGGCCGGGGAGCTGTACTTC.

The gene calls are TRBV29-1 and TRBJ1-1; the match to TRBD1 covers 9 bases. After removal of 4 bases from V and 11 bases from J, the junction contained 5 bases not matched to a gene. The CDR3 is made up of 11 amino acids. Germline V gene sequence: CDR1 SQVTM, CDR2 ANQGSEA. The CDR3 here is CSVGTGVTAFF. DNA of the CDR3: TGCAGCGTTGGGACAGGGGTTACGGCTTTCTTT. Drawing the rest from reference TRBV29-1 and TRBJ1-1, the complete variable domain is SAVISQKPSRDICQRGTSLTIQCQVDSQVTMMFWYRQQPGQSLTLIATANQGSEATYESGFVIDKFPISRPNLTFSTLTVSNMSPEDSSIYLCSVGTGVTAFFGQGTRLTVV.

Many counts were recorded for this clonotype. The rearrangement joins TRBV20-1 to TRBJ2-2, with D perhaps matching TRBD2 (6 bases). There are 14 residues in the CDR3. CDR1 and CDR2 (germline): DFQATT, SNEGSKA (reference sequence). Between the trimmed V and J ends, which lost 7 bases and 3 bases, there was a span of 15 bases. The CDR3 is CSVLADYYTGELFF. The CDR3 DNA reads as TGCAGTGTCTTAGCGGATTATTACACCGGGGAGCTGTTTTTT.

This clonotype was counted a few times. CDR3 amino acids: CASSRGTSEQYF. The CDR3 DNA sequence: TGTGCCAGCAGCCGTGGGACCTCCGAGCAGTACTTC. The chain employs TRBV7-8 and TRBJ2-7; possibly TRBD1 or TRBD2 for D (5 bases each). Germline CDR1 reads SGHVS; CDR2 reads FQNEAQ. The CDR3 runs to 12 residues. V was clipped by 5 bases and J by 6 bases, with 11 bases between them.

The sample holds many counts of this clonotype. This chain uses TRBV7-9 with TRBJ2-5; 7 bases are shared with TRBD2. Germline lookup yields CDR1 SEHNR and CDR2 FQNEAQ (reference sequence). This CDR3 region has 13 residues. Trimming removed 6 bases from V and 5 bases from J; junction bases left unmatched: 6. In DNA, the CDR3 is TGTGCCAGCAGTGGAGCGGGGTTGGAGACCCAGTACTTC. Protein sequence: CASSGAGLETQYF.

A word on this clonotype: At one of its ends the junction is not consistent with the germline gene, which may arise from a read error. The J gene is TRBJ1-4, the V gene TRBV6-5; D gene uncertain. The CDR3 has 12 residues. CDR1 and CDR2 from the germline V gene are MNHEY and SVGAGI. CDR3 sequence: CAISPGGEKLFF. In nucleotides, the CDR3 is TGTGCCATCAGTCCAGGTGGGGAAAAACTGTTTTTT.

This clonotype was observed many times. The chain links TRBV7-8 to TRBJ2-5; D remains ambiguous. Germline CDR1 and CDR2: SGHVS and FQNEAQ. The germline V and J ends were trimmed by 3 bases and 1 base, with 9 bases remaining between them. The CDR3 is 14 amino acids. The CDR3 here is CASSFWKGQETQYF. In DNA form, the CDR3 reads TGTGCCAGCAGCTTTTGGAAGGGCCAAGAGACCCAGTACTTC.

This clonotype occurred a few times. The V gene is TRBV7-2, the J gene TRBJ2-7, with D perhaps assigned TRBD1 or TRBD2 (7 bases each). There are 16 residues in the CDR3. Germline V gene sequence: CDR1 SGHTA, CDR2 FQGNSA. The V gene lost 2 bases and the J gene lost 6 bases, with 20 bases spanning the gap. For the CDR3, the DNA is TGTGCCAGCAGCTTACCTGGGGGAGGGGGCCGGTCCGAGCAGTACTTC. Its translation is CASSLPGGGGRSEQYF. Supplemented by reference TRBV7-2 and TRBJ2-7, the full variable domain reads GAGVSQSPSNKVTEKGKDVELRCDPISGHTALYWYRQSLGQGLEFLIYFQGNSAPDKSGLPSDRFSAERTGGSVSTLTIQRTQQEDSAVYLCASSLPGGGGRSEQYFGPGTRLTVT.

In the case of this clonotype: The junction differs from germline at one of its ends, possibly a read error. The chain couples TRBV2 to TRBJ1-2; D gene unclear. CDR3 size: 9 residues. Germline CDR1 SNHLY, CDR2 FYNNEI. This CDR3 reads CATTYGYTF. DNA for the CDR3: TGCGCCACCACATATGGCTACACCTTC.

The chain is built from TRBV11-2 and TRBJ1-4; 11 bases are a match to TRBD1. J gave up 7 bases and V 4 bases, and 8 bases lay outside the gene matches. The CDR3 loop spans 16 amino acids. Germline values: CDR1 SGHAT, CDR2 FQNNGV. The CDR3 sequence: CASSSAGQGAGEKLFF. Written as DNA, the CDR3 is TGTGCCAGCAGCTCCGCAGGACAGGGGGCGGGTGAAAAACTGTTTTTT.

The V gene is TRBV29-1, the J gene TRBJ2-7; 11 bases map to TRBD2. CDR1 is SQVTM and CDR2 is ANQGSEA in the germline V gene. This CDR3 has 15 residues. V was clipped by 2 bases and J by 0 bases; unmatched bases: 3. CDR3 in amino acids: CSVESSGGSSYEQYF. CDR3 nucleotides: TGCAGCGTTGAATCTAGCGGGGGGAGCTCCTACGAGCAGTACTTC.

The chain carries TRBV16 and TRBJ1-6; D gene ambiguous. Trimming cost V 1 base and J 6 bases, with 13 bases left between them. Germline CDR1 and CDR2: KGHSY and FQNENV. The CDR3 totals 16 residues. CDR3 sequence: CASSQYAGATNSPLHF. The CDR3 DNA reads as TGTGCCAGCAGCCAATACGCCGGCGCGACTAATTCACCCCTCCACTTT.

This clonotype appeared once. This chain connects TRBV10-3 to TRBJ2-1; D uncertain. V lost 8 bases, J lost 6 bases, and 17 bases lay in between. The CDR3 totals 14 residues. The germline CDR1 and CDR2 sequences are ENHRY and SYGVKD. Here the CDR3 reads CAIRSITERNEQFF. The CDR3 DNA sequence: TGTGCCATCCGGAGTATTACGGAACGCAATGAGCAGTTCTTC.

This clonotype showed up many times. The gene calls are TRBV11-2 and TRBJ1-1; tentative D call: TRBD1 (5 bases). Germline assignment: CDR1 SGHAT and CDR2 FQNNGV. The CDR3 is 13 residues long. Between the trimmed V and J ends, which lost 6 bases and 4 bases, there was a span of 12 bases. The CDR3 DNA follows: TGTGCCAGCAGTACAGGCGGAGGCACTGAAGCTTTCTTT. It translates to CASSTGGGTEAFF.

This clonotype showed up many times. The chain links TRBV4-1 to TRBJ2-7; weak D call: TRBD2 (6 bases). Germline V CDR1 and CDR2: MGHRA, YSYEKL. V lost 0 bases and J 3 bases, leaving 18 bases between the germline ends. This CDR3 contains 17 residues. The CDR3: CASSQDSGLAQLYEQYF. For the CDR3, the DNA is TGCGCCAGCAGCCAAGATAGTGGCCTAGCGCAACTCTACGAGCAGTACTTC.

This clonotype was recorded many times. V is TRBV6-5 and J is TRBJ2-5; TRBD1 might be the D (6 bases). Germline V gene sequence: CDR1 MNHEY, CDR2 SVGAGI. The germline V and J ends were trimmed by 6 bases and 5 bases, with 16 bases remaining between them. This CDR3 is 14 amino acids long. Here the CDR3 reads CASRFWGLEETQYF. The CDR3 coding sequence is TGTGCCAGCAGGTTTTGGGGGCTGGAGGAGACCCAGTACTTC.

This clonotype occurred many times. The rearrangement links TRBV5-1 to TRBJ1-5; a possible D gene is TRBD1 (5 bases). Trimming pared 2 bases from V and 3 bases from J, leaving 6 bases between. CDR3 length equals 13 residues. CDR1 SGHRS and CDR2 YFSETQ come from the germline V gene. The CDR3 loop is CASSLGDNQPQHF. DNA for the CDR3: TGCGCCAGCAGCTTAGGGGACAATCAGCCCCAGCATTTT. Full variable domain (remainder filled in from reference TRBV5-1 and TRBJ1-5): KAGVTQTPRYLIKTRGQQVTLSCSPISGHRSVSWYQQTPGQGLQFLFEYFSETQRNKGNFPGRFSGRQFSNSRSEMNVSTLELGDSALYLCASSLGDNQPQHFGDGTRLSIL.

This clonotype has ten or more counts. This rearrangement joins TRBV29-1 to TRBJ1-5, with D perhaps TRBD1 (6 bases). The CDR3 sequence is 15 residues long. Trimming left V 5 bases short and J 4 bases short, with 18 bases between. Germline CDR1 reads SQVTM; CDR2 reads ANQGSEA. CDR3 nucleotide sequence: TGCAGCGTTCTTCCTACAGGGAAGGGAAATCAGCCCCAGCATTTT. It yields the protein CSVLPTGKGNQPQHF.

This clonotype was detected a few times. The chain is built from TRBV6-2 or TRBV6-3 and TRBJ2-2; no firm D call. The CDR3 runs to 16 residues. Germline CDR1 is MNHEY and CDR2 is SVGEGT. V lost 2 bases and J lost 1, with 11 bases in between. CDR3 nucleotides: TGTGCCAGCAGTTACCCTCTAGACCAGAACACCGGGGAGCTGTTTTTT. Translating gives CASSYPLDQNTGELFF.

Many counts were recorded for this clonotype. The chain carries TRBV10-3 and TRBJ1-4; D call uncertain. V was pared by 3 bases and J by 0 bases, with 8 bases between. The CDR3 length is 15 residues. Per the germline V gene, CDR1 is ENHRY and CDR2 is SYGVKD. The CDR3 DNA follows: TGTGCCATCAGTGATCAGGCCGCAACTAATGAAAAACTGTTTTTT. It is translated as CAISDQAATNEKLFF.